Included here is one T cell receptor (beta chain) sequence, with context. The data were obtained in a study of blood T cell repertoires in COVID-19. In the study overall: The study drew acute and convalescent COVID-19 samples from the United States, Italy and Spain.

Repertoires were generated with immunoSEQ multiplex PCR, while TCRdb's copy carries only in-frame clones and drops some. The sample holds more than 60,000 clones, about 88% seen once. The CDR3 spans 16 residues. In germline, CDR1 is LNHDA, CDR2 SQIVND (reference sequence). V gave up 1 base and J gave up 2 bases; unmatched junction bases: 5. The material sequenced was PBMCs or T cells enriched from blood (not recorded which). The chain carries TRBV19 and TRBJ2-7; 10 positions agree with TRBD1. The receptor comes from a middle-aged woman who had recovered from COVID-19. The CDR3 sequence is CASSIAGQGVTYEQYF. CDR3 in DNA: TGTGCCAGTAGTATAGCCGGACAGGGGGTGACCTACGAGCAGTACTTC.